This entry concerns a single TCR beta chain. The germline V and J ends were trimmed by 2 bases and 6 bases, with 16 bases remaining between them. The CDR3 totals 16 residues. From germline, CDR1 is MNHEY and CDR2 SVGAGI. Measured with immunoSEQ multiplex PCR; TCRdb has only the in-frame clones, and not every one. The data show 2 million to 2.5 million clones, with approximately 94% seen just once and approximately 1.2% held by the top ten. This entry comes from a study of shared clonotypes between healthy human individuals. The naive CD8 population came from CD45RO-negative cells selected for CCR7, without terminally differentiated effector memory CD45RA+ cells.

The chain uses TRBV6-5 and TRBJ2-2, with D perhaps matching TRBD2 (5 bases). The sequence came from a man aged 18 to 30 in good health. Source material: naive CD8+ T cells sorted from blood. CDR3: CASSYGILASPGELFF. Written as DNA, the CDR3 is TGTGCCAGCAGTTACGGCATTCTAGCATCCCCCGGGGAGCTGTTTTTT.